This T cell receptor beta chain was identified in a study of metastatic and nonmetastatic thyroid tumors. Turning to the study itself: Blood and tumor or nodule tissue repertoires from malignant and benign thyroid patients were compared.

Original handling: The study's classifier, a distant-metastasis tool for papillary thyroid cancer, was built using CDR3 differences across clinicopathological groups. With MiXCR, TCRdb reprocessed the PCR reads. It is TCRdb's table, rather than the study itself, that gives the V and J calls and clone size. The data contain some 69,000 clones, approximately 14% of them singletons. From germline, CDR1 is SGHRS and CDR2 YFSETQ. CDR3 length: 15 residues. Trimming took 4 bases from V and 3 from J; bases not matched to a gene: 10. Thyroid surgery was performed in patients who had received no treatment beforehand.

The receptor comes from a male donor with papillary thyroid cancer or a benign thyroid nodule (not recorded which). Some clones in this sample may be carry-over from other donors' samples. The rearrangement uses TRBV5-1 and TRBJ2-7, with 7 bases lining up with TRBD2. The specimen sequenced was blood. CDR3 coding DNA: TGCGCCAGCAGCGAGATATCGGGAGGAAACTACGAGCAGTACTTC. This sequence encodes CASSEISGGNYEQYF.